Following are 23 T cell receptor beta chains from one sample sequenced in a study of somatic mutations in cytotoxic T cells in rheumatoid arthritis. TCRdb's copy holds only in-frame clones and misses some; the assay was immunoSEQ multiplex PCR. The repertoire has about 3,400 clones, around 80% of them found once; the top ten carry under 30%. Sequencing was done on a sample of CD8+ T cells sorted from blood. The source of these receptors is a man aged 50 to 59 with rheumatoid arthritis.

The table lists this clone with a few counts. The V gene is TRBV29-1, the J gene TRBJ2-7, with 8 bases matching TRBD2. CDR3 length: 14 residues. Germline-derived CDR1 and CDR2 are SQVTM and ANQGSEA. V lost 2 bases to trimming and J lost 2 bases; unmatched junction nucleotides: 5. The CDR3: CSVERTGGTYEQYF. CDR3 nucleotide sequence: TGCAGCGTTGAAAGGACGGGAGGGACCTACGAGCAGTACTTC.

The chain links TRBV13 to TRBJ1-3; tentatively, D is TRBD1 (5 bases). V lost 0 bases to trimming and J lost 4 bases, with 7 bases between them. Germline assignment: CDR1 PRHDT and CDR2 FYEKMQ (reference sequence). The CDR3 is 14 amino acids. The CDR3 region has the DNA TGTGCCAGCAGCTTAGGGGGGCTCGGAAACACCATATATTTT. The encoded protein is CASSLGGLGNTIYF.

Only one count was recorded for this clone. The rearrangement uses TRBV6-1 and TRBJ2-1; 11 bases are a match to TRBD2. V trimming: 2 bases; J trimming: 4 bases; junction bases outside the gene matches: 1. The CDR3 spans 15 residues. Germline V lookup: CDR1 MNHNS, CDR2 SASEGT. In nucleotides, the CDR3 is TGTGCCAGCAGTGAACTAGCGGGAGGTTACAATGAGCAGTTCTTC. It is translated as CASSELAGGYNEQFF.

The rearrangement joins TRBV15 to TRBJ2-4; 8 positions agree with TRBD1. The CDR3 runs 15 residues. Losses at the gene ends were 3 bases for V and 5 bases for J; bases not matched to a gene: 6. The V gene's germline CDR1 is LNHNV and CDR2 YYDKDF (reference sequence). This chain's CDR3 is CATSRQGARENIQYF. In DNA form, the CDR3 reads TGTGCCACCAGCAGGCAGGGGGCTCGCGAAAACATTCAGTACTTC. The full variable domain, completed using reference TRBV15 and TRBJ2-4, is DAMVIQNPRYQVTQFGKPVTLSCSQTLNHNVMYWYQQKSSQAPKLLFHYYDKDFNNEADTPDNFQSRRPNTSFCFLDIRSPGLGDTAMYLCATSRQGARENIQYFGAGTRLSVL.

CDR3 amino acids: CAKWRTNLTYEQYF. The CDR3, as DNA: TGTGCCAAATGGAGGACTAATTTAACCTACGAGCAGTACTTC. This chain joins TRBV6-1 and TRBJ2-7, with D tentatively TRBD2 (6 bases). Trimming pared 10 bases from V and 2 bases from J, leaving 18 bases between. Germline values: CDR1 MNHNS, CDR2 SASEGT. This CDR3 has 14 residues.

The chain couples TRBV15 to TRBJ2-7; TRBD1 matches at 11 bases. The V and J ends lost 4 bases and 4 bases, in that order; junction bases with no gene match: 6. The CDR3 sequence is 15 residues long. Germline V lookup: CDR1 LNHNV, CDR2 YYDKDF (reference sequence). CDR3 region: CATSNRDRGLYEQYF. Written as DNA, the CDR3 is TGTGCCACCAGCAACCGGGACAGGGGGTTGTACGAGCAGTACTTC.

The rearrangement joins TRBV6-5 to TRBJ2-5; 10 bases match TRBD2. The last part of the DNA fits TRBJ2-7 better; the J call may be wrong. Germline assignment: CDR1 MNHEY and CDR2 SVGAGI. The CDR3 contains 16 residues. The CDR3, as DNA: TGTGCCAGCAGTTACCGACTAGCGGGCCCACGGCGCGAGCAGTACTTC. Translation: CASSYRLAGPRREQYF.

The chain has TRBV19 and TRBJ2-7, with TRBD1 as a possible D gene (6 bases). The CDR3 length is 16 residues. The V gene lost 5 bases and the J gene lost 3 bases, with 20 bases spanning the gap. CDR1 and CDR2 from the germline V gene are LNHDA and SQIVND (reference sequence). For the CDR3, the DNA is TGTGCCAGTAGTCTCAAGGCGCGACAGGCCCACTACGAGCAGTACTTC. Its protein is CASSLKARQAHYEQYF.

The J gene is TRBJ1-5, the V gene TRBV7-9; weak D call: TRBD1 (6 bases). CDR3 size: 16 residues. Trimming cost V 6 bases and J 3 bases, with 18 bases left between them. Germline CDR1 reads SEHNR; CDR2 reads FQNEAQ (reference sequence). The CDR3 loop reads CASSSFLGAVNQPQHF. CDR3 DNA: TGTGCCAGCAGTAGTTTTCTGGGGGCGGTCAATCAGCCCCAGCATTTT.

The chain has TRBV6-4 and TRBJ2-2, with 8 bases lining up with TRBD1. Per the germline V gene, CDR1 is MRHNA and CDR2 is SNTAGT. After removal of 3 bases from V and 3 bases from J, the junction contained 3 bases not matched to a gene. The CDR3 sequence is 15 residues long. DNA for the CDR3: TGTGCCAGCAGTGAATCAGGGGGCGACACCGGGGAGCTGTTTTTT. Protein: CASSESGGDTGELFF.

This rearrangement joins TRBV28 to TRBJ1-4; the D is unclear. There are 14 residues in the CDR3. V lost 5 bases, J lost 8 bases, and 15 bases lay in between. Germline values: CDR1 MDHEN, CDR2 SYDVKM. CDR3 sequence reads: CASSEGSGREKLFF. Written as DNA, the CDR3 is TGTGCCAGCAGTGAAGGTTCGGGGAGGGAAAAACTGTTTTTT. Drawing the rest from reference TRBV28 and TRBJ1-4, the complete variable domain is DVKVTQSSRYLVKRTGEKVFLECVQDMDHENMFWYRQDPGLGLRLIYFSYDVKMKEKGDIPEGYSVSREKKERFSLILESASTNQTSMYLCASSEGSGREKLFFGSGTQLSVL.

This clone was seen just once. This sequence joins TRBV9 and TRBJ2-2, with a weak D call TRBD2 (6 bases). V lost 2 bases and J lost 6, with 11 bases in between. Germline-derived CDR1 and CDR2 are SGDLS and YYNGEE. This CDR3 comprises 14 residues. The CDR3 reads CASSVYGSPGELFF. The CDR3, as DNA: TGTGCCAGCAGCGTCTACGGGAGCCCCGGGGAGCTGTTTTTT.

The V gene is TRBV9, the J gene TRBJ2-5, with 9 bases lining up with TRBD1. The J call is uncertain, as TRBJ2-7 better fits the DNA end. The CDR3 runs to 18 residues. Germline V gene data show CDR1 as SGDLS and CDR2 as YYNGEE. The CDR3 DNA reads TGTGCCAGCAGCTCATCGGGACAGGGTCTTAAGAGCTCCTACGAGCAGTACTTC. Encoded protein: CASSSSGQGLKSSYEQYF.

This chain uses TRBV19 with TRBJ2-7; TRBD1 agrees at 8 bases. The CDR3 is 13 residues long. Germline-derived CDR1 and CDR2 are LNHDA and SQIVND (reference sequence). Trimming took 6 bases from V and 3 from J; bases not matched to a gene: 4. CDR3 residues: CASSLDRDYEQYF. CDR3 sequence (DNA): TGTGCCAGTAGCCTGGACAGGGACTACGAGCAGTACTTC.

This chain joins TRBV19 and TRBJ2-7, with 12 bases that match TRBD1. The CDR3 extends over 14 amino acids. J was trimmed by 6 bases and V by 3 bases; bases with no gene match: 3. CDR1 LNHDA and CDR2 SQIVND come from the germline V gene (reference sequence). CDR3 loop: CASSMGTGGVEQYF. The CDR3 DNA reads as TGTGCCAGTAGTATGGGGACAGGGGGCGTCGAGCAGTACTTC.

The chain employs TRBV7-9 and TRBJ2-3; 8 bases are a match to TRBD1. Germline loops: CDR1 SEHNR, CDR2 FQNEAQ (reference sequence). V trimming: 1 base; J trimming: 12 bases; junction bases outside the gene matches: 3. This CDR3 has 12 amino acids. This chain's CDR3 is CASSLGQGPQYF. The CDR3 DNA reads TGTGCCAGCAGCTTAGGACAGGGGCCACAGTATTTT.

This rearrangement joins TRBV19 to TRBJ2-1, with 8 bases that match TRBD2. The CDR3 sequence is 15 residues long. The V and J ends lost 3 bases and 2 bases, in that order; junction bases with no gene match: 3. In germline, CDR1 is LNHDA, CDR2 SQIVND (reference sequence). The CDR3 spells CASSIETSAYNEQFF. For the CDR3, the DNA is TGTGCCAGTAGTATCGAGACTAGCGCCTACAATGAGCAGTTCTTC.

The rearrangement links TRBV7-9 to TRBJ2-2; a weak D match, TRBD2 (6 bases). CDR1 is SEHNR and CDR2 is FQNEAQ in the germline V gene (reference sequence). Between the trimmed V and J ends, which lost 0 bases and 4 bases, there was a span of 21 bases. The CDR3 contains 19 residues. The CDR3 is CASSLAGGTPSWGTGELFF. The CDR3 coding sequence is TGTGCCAGCAGCTTAGCGGGAGGAACCCCGTCGTGGGGCACCGGGGAGCTGTTTTTT.

V and J are TRBV2 and TRBJ2-7, with 7 bases aligning to TRBD2. This CDR3 has 16 amino acids. Germline V gene data show CDR1 as SNHLY and CDR2 as FYNNEI. V shed 7 bases, J shed 2 bases, and the junction held 14 bases outside the gene matches. This CDR3 is CASTSVGGGATYEQYF. The CDR3 DNA reads TGTGCCAGCACTTCGGTGGGGGGGGGAGCAACCTACGAGCAGTACTTC.

In this sample, this clone turned up once. This chain links TRBV19 with TRBJ2-2; weak D call: TRBD2 (6 bases). The CDR3 extends over 19 amino acids. Germline V gives CDR1 LNHDA, CDR2 SQIVND (reference sequence). The V gene lost 1 base and the J gene lost 5 bases, with 23 bases spanning the gap. Here the CDR3 DNA reads TGTGCCAGTAGTATAGGCCCCGTTGCGGGATACAAAGGTACCGGGGAGCTGTTTTTT. This sequence encodes CASSIGPVAGYKGTGELFF.

This rearrangement joins TRBV6-6 to TRBJ2-7; 14 bases agree with TRBD2. There are 16 residues in the CDR3. V was clipped by 2 bases and J by 5 bases; unmatched bases: 5. Germline assignment: CDR1 MNHNY and CDR2 SVGAGI (reference sequence). The CDR3 region is CASSYGTSGSGDEQYF. As DNA, the CDR3 is TGTGCCAGCAGTTACGGGACTAGCGGGAGTGGCGACGAGCAGTACTTC.

The J gene is TRBJ2-5, the V gene TRBV28; TRBD1 agrees at 8 bases. Germline assignment: CDR1 MDHEN and CDR2 SYDVKM. There are 16 residues in the CDR3. The V gene end was trimmed by 3 bases and the J gene end by 2 bases; junction bases not matched to a gene: 8. CDR3 sequence (DNA): TGTGCCAGCAGTTTCTTTGACAGGGGATTACAAGAGACCCAGTACTTC. Encoded protein: CASSFFDRGLQETQYF.

Here the CDR3 DNA reads TGTGCCAGCAGCTACGTGACTAGCCCGGACACCGGGGAGCTGTTTTTT. It encodes CASSYVTSPDTGELFF. The chain has TRBV7-9 and TRBJ2-2; 7 nucleotides match TRBD2. The V segment lost 4 bases and the J segment 3 bases; nucleotides outside the gene matches: 8. The CDR3 loop spans 16 amino acids. Germline CDR1 is SEHNR and CDR2 is FQNEAQ (reference sequence).